The clone carrying this T cell receptor (beta chain) has at least ten counts. V lost 3 bases, J lost 1 base, and 9 bases lay in between. Per germline, CDR1 LGHDT and CDR2 YNNKEL (reference sequence). The CDR3 is 14 amino acids. The sample is drawn from a study of T-cell memory formation after mild COVID-19. MiXCR, run by TCRdb on the 5' RACE reads, gives a single entry per CDR3 protein. Of 130,000 to 150,000 distinct CDR3 sequences in the sample, 15% to 20% were seen once. The sequenced material came from PBMCs or a T cell subset sorted from them (not recorded which). This clonotype was sampled from an adult woman who had mild COVID-19 (a few samples of this study predate the infection). Cell type and time point are not known. This chain links TRBV3-1 with TRBJ2-5, with TRBD1 as a possible D gene (5 bases). CDR3 nucleotide sequence: TGTGCCAGCAGCCACAGGACAAGCCAAGAGACCCAGTACTTC. The encoded protein is CASSHRTSQETQYF.